These 30 T cell receptor beta chains originate from one sample sequenced in a study of tumor and adjacent non-tumor tissue in lung cancer. TCRbeta libraries were built with three rounds of nested PCR, modified from ARM-PCR. TCRdb ran MiXCR on the multiplex PCR reads and lists one entry per CDR3 protein. The table lists about 80,000 distinct CDR3 sequences, around 86% of them singletons. The template was RNA from unsorted bulk tissue. Sequences were obtained from lung tumor tissue. The receptors originated from a woman aged 45-59 years with non-small cell lung cancer.

Worth noting for this clonotype: Relative to the germline gene, one junction end is altered; a read error may explain this. The CDR3 DNA sequence: TGTGACAGCAGTTACCTGGGTCGGAGGGTGCAGTACTTC. Translated: CDSSYLGRRVQYF. The rearrangement uses TRBV6-2 or TRBV6-3 and TRBJ2-7; possibly TRBD2 for D (6 bases). This CDR3 has 13 amino acids. Germline loops: CDR1 MNHEY, CDR2 SVGEGT.

By proportion, this clonotype is medium-sized. The chain has TRBV28 and TRBJ2-7; no clear D. The CDR3 consists of 14 residues. CDR1 and CDR2 from the germline V gene are MDHEN and SYDVKM. V gave up 3 bases and J gave up 1 base, with 10 bases separating them. The CDR3 loop reads CASSFWDRSYEQYF. DNA of the CDR3: TGTGCCAGCAGTTTTTGGGATCGGTCCTACGAGCAGTACTTC.

A single count supports this clonotype. A read error may produce the germline difference seen at one junction end. The chain has TRBV20-1 and TRBJ2-7; D ambiguous. CDR3 size: 13 residues. CDR1 DFQATT and CDR2 SNEGSKA come from the germline V gene (reference sequence). CDR3 nucleotides: TGCAATGCTTCTTCGGTTACGTCCTACGAGAAGTACTTC. This sequence encodes CNASSVTSYEKYF.

This clonotype has more than one count but fewer than ten. Mismatch with germline at one junction end may stem from a read error. The rearrangement joins TRBV12-3 or TRBV12-4 to TRBJ1-1, with D perhaps matching TRBD1 (5 bases). CDR3 size: 14 residues. CDR3 sequence (DNA): TGTACCAGCAAGAGGGACTCCTTGAACACTGAAGCTTTCTTT. It encodes CTSKRDSLNTEAFF.

Only a few counts were recorded for this clonotype. The conserved phenylalanine or tryptophan is not found at the CDR3 terminus, so this likely reflects a read error. V usage is TRBV20-1 and J usage is TRBJ2-7, with 10 positions matching TRBD2. The CDR3 sequence is 13 residues long. After removal of 5 bases from V and 2 bases from J, the junction contained 3 bases not matched to a gene. From germline, CDR1 is DFQATT and CDR2 SNEGSKA (reference sequence). DNA for the CDR3: TGCAGTGCTCTAGCGGGAGAAGCCTACGAGCAGTACCTC. It codes for CSALAGEAYEQYL.

Notes on this clonotype: At one end, the junction sequence differs from germline, possibly due to a read error. Here the CDR3 reads CACSPGPAVKETQYF. Here the CDR3 DNA reads TGTGCCTGCAGCCCGGGACCAGCGGTTAAAGAGACCCAGTACTTC. The chain combines TRBV11-1 with TRBJ2-5, with D perhaps being TRBD1 or TRBD2 (5 bases each). The CDR3 has 15 residues. Germline V CDR1 and CDR2: SGHAT, FQDESV (reference sequence).

A note on this clonotype: Lacking the conserved final phenylalanine or tryptophan, this CDR3 likely reflects a read error. The genes are TRBV28 and TRBJ1-1; no clear D gene. Germline V gene data show CDR1 as MDHEN and CDR2 as SYDVKM. The CDR3 sequence is 14 residues long. Deletions cut 6 bases from V and 1 base from J, with 12 bases between. CDR3 bases: TGTGCCAGCAGGCCGGGAGACGAGAACACTGAAGCTTTCATT. The encoded protein is CASRPGDENTEAFI.

Concerning this clonotype itself: At one boundary the junction diverges from the germline segment, which might be a read error. The chain employs TRBV4-3 and TRBJ1-4; D is unclear. The CDR3 has 14 amino acids. Germline values: CDR1 LGHNA, CDR2 YSLEER. CDR3 protein: CANSQYPREEKLFF. In DNA form, the CDR3 reads TGCGCCAACAGCCAATATCCGAGGGAGGAAAAACTGTTTTTT.

Comments on this clonotype: The conserved phenylalanine or tryptophan normally closing the CDR3 is absent here, so this likely arose from a read error. No DNA is shown, since the ends of the CDR3 on it are uncertain; the CDR3 is the one TCRdb lists. This chain joins TRBV6-5 and TRBJ2-5; the table assigns TRBD1, which was not confirmed against the DNA. Termini included, the CDR3 measures 15 amino acids. Germline V gene sequence: CDR1 MNHEY, CDR2 SVGAGI. The CDR3 loop is CASSYGLSPGETQHV.

The V call is TRBV4-1, the J call TRBJ1-3; maybe TRBD1 (6 bases). Per the germline V gene, CDR1 is MGHRA and CDR2 is YSYEKL. The length of the CDR3 is 13 residues. Between the trimmed V and J ends, which lost 7 bases and 8 bases, there was a span of 15 bases. Written as DNA, the CDR3 is TGCGCCAGCAACCCAGGGGTCGGAGACACCATATATTTT. Translated: CASNPGVGDTIYF.

With regard to this clonotype: At one boundary the junction diverges from the germline segment, which might be a read error. The chain joins TRBV4-2 to TRBJ2-2; 9 bases fit TRBD1. The germline V gene encodes CDR1 LGHNA and CDR2 YNFKEQ. The CDR3 consists of 14 residues. The CDR3 loop reads CASGPGTGSGELFF. The CDR3 nucleotides are TGTGCCAGCGGACCCGGGACAGGGTCCGGGGAACTGTTTTTT.

Remarks on this clonotype: One end of the junction varies from germline; a read error may be responsible. The chain carries TRBV5-6 and TRBJ1-3, with a tentative D call TRBD1 (5 bases). Germline V gives CDR1 SGHDT, CDR2 YYEEEE. This CDR3 region has 15 residues. CDR3 coding DNA: TGTGCCAGCAGCTTAGCACCGACAGCTGGAAGCACCATATATTTT. Translated: CASSLAPTAGSTIYF.

About this clonotype itself: At one boundary the junction diverges from the germline segment, which might be a read error. The genes are TRBV6-6 and TRBJ2-4; TRBD2 is a possible D gene (6 bases). The CDR3 sequence is 20 residues long. CDR1 and CDR2 (germline): MNHNY, SVGAGI (reference sequence). CDR3 residues: CANSCSVVVLADLAKNIQYF. The CDR3, as DNA: TGTGCCAACAGTTGCTCAGTCGTGGTCTTAGCGGATCTAGCCAAAAACATTCAGTACTTC.

In its sample, this clonotype was seen many times. The V gene is TRBV7-8, the J gene TRBJ2-7; 10 bases match TRBD1. The V and J ends lost 8 bases and 4 bases, in that order; junction bases with no gene match: 20. The CDR3 contains 18 residues. Per the germline V gene, CDR1 is SGHVS and CDR2 is FQNEAQ. The DNA for the CDR3 is TGTGCCAGCGGGGACGGGACAGGGGCCCTCATTCACATTTACGAGCAGTACTTC. This codes for CASGDGTGALIHIYEQYF.

Comment on this clonotype: At one end, the junction sequence differs from germline, possibly due to a read error. The chain joins TRBV6-1 to TRBJ2-6, with D perhaps TRBD1 (6 bases). Germline lookup yields CDR1 MNHNS and CDR2 SASEGT. The CDR3 has 14 amino acids. The CDR3 DNA sequence: TGTGCCTGCCAGACAGGACTTGGGGACAACGTCCTGACTTTC. It is translated as CACQTGLGDNVLTF.

The rearrangement joins TRBV6-5 to TRBJ2-1; the match to TRBD2 covers 14 bases. V lost 7 bases to trimming and J lost 14 bases; unmatched junction nucleotides: 13. Germline V CDR1 and CDR2: MNHEY, SVGAGI. The CDR3 has 15 amino acids. CDR3 region: CASNRGLAGVHEEFF. In DNA form, the CDR3 reads TGTGCCAGCAATAGGGGACTAGCGGGAGTCCACGAGGAGTTCTTC.

The rearrangement uses TRBV11-2 and TRBJ2-2, with D unclear. The V end lost 11 bases, the J end lost 3 bases, and 16 bases lay between the germline ends. Germline V gene data show CDR1 as SGHAT and CDR2 as FQNNGV. This CDR3 has 14 residues. CDR3 residues: CAHSKNCDTGELFF. In DNA form, the CDR3 reads TGTGCCCACAGCAAAAACTGCGACACCGGGGAGCTGTTTTTT.

This clonotype came up once. V is TRBV12-3 or TRBV12-4 and J is TRBJ2-1, with 10 bases fitting TRBD2. V gave up 7 bases and J gave up 7 bases; unmatched junction bases: 19. CDR3 length equals 18 residues. In DNA, the CDR3 is TGTGCCAGCATCCCCGGTGGGGTTGAGCGGGGGGGGTGGAATGAGCAGTTCTTC. Translating it yields CASIPGGVERGGWNEQFF.

In regard to this clonotype: Sequence at one end of the junction differs from germline and may be a read error. The J gene is TRBJ1-4, the V gene TRBV20-1; D is uncertain. This CDR3 has 13 residues. CDR1 DFQATT and CDR2 SNEGSKA come from the germline V gene (reference sequence). CDR3 DNA sequence: TGCAGTGTTAGAGAGGCCCTTAATGAAAAACTGTTTTTT. It codes for CSVREALNEKLFF.

This chain uses TRBV11-2 with TRBJ2-2; D is ambiguous. The germline gives CDR1 SGHAT, CDR2 FQNNGV. The CDR3 consists of 12 residues. CDR3 loop: CVSSSLYGELFF. The CDR3 nucleotides are TGTGTCAGTAGCTCCCTGTACGGGGAGCTGTTTTTT.

This sequence joins TRBV20-1 and TRBJ1-5; D might be TRBD1 (5 bases). V gave up 8 bases and J gave up 3 bases, with 17 bases separating them. CDR3 length: 14 amino acids. The germline gives CDR1 DFQATT, CDR2 SNEGSKA (reference sequence). CDR3 residues: CSTGMLGDNQPQHF. CDR3 nucleotide sequence: TGCAGTACTGGAATGTTGGGGGACAATCAGCCCCAGCATTTT.

This clonotype has a handful of counts. A read error may be the cause here, since a much bigger clone is one base away. The rearrangement joins TRBV28 to TRBJ1-4; D is uncertain. This CDR3 is built from 13 residues. From germline, CDR1 is MDHEN and CDR2 SYDVKM. Trimming stripped 6 bases from V and 11 bases from J, with 16 bases between. CDR3 DNA: TGTGCCAGCAGCCATGGATACAGCGGGAAACTGTTTTTT. The encoded protein is CASSHGYSGKLFF.

The chain has TRBV12-3 or TRBV12-4 and TRBJ1-5, with a possible D match to TRBD1 (5 bases). V gave up 3 bases and J gave up 5 bases, with 11 bases separating them. The CDR3 runs to 14 residues. The CDR3 DNA is TGTGCCAGCAGTTTGGGGGTACGTGATCAGCCCCAGCATTTT. It is translated as CASSLGVRDQPQHF.

A word on this clonotype: The junction shows a germline mismatch at one end, possibly a read error. The rearrangement uses TRBV6-1 and TRBJ2-1; 11 bases line up with TRBD2. The length of the CDR3 is 18 residues. Looked up from germline, CDR1 is MNHNS and CDR2 is SASEGT. DNA of the CDR3: TGTGCCAGCAGAAGAGAGACTAGCGGGATTACGTCCTACAATGAACAGTTCTTC. Translation: CASRRETSGITSYNEQFF.

For this clonotype: The germline gene is not matched at one end of the junction; a read error may be the cause. The gene calls are TRBV6-1 and TRBJ2-1; TRBD2 aligns across 10 bases. Germline V gene sequence: CDR1 MNHNS, CDR2 SASEGT. The CDR3 has 15 residues. The CDR3 coding sequence is TGTGCCAGCAGTGATCGACTAGCGGGTACGGTTATGCTGTTCTTT. This gives the protein CASSDRLAGTVMLFF.

Of note for this clonotype: One end of the junction varies from germline; a read error may be responsible. CDR3 coding DNA: TGCGCCAACAGCCAAGCCGTTTTAGGTGGTGAGCTGTTCTTC. Translating it yields CANSQAVLGGELFF. This chain joins TRBV4-3 and TRBJ2-1; D remains ambiguous. The CDR3 is 14 amino acids. CDR1 and CDR2 from the germline V gene are LGHNA and YSLEER.

The CDR3 here is CASSQDAGLSGNNVLTF. CDR3 coding DNA: TGCGCCAGCAGCCAAGACGCAGGTTTATCTGGGAACAACGTCCTGACTTTC. The chain carries TRBV4-3 and TRBJ2-6; no reliable D call. Looked up from germline, CDR1 is LGHNA and CDR2 is YSLEER. The CDR3 sequence is 17 residues long. The V end was cut by 0 bases, the J end by 9 bases, with 18 bases between.

With regard to this clonotype: As the CDR3 is not closed by the conserved phenylalanine or tryptophan, this likely results from a read error. The gene calls are TRBV6-2 or TRBV6-3 and TRBJ2-5, with D hard to call. This CDR3 is built from 15 residues. Looked up from germline, CDR1 is MNHEY and CDR2 is SVGEGT. The DNA of the CDR3 is TGTGTCACCGAGACCCTTACCCGACCCGGGGAGACCCAGTACTTA. It specifies CVTETLTRPGETQYL.

Concerning this clonotype: A single base separates this from a much larger clone, so it may be a read error. The CDR3 end shows no conserved phenylalanine or tryptophan, and so a read error is likely. The chain recombines TRBV18 with TRBJ1-5, with D perhaps matching TRBD1 (5 bases). The V and J ends lost 2 bases and 2 bases respectively, with 7 bases between them. This CDR3 has 14 residues. Germline CDR1 and CDR2: KGHSH and LQKENI. The CDR3 nucleotides read TGTGCCAGCTCACCAACGACAGGCAATCAGCCCCAGCATCTT. Translation gives CASSPTTGNQPQHL.

With respect to this clonotype: A much larger clonotype is one base distant, so this may be a read error. In this CDR3 the conserved last residue, phenylalanine or tryptophan, is missing, so a read error is likely. The chain is built from TRBV5-1 and TRBJ2-2, with a possible D match to TRBD1 (6 bases). The CDR3 length is 16 residues. V lost 4 bases and J 2 bases, leaving 15 bases between the germline ends. In germline, CDR1 is SGHRS, CDR2 YFSETQ. CDR3 loop: CASSLETGRNTGELFI. The CDR3 DNA is TGCGCCAGCAGCCTCGAGACAGGACGCAACACCGGGGAGCTGTTTATT.